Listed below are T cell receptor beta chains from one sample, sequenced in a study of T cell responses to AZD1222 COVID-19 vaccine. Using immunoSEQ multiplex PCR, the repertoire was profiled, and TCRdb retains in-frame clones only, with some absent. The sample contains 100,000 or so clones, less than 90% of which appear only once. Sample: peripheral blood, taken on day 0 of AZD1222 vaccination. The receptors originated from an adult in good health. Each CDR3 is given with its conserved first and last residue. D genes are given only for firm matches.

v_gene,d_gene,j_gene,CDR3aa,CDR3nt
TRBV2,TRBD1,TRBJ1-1,CASSQGVGTEAFF,TGTGCCAGCAGTCAGGGGGTTGGTACTGAAGCTTTCTTT
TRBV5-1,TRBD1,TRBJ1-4,CASRQTGASNEKLFF,TGCGCCAGCAGGCAAACAGGGGCGTCCAATGAAAAACTGTTTTTT
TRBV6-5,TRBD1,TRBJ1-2,CASNPGGDYGYTF,TGTGCCAGCAACCCAGGGGGTGACTATGGCTACACCTTC
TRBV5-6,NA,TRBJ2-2,CASSPLSGELFF,TGTGCCAGCAGTCCCTTGAGCGGGGAGCTGTTTTTT
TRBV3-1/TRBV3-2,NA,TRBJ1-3,CASSQVDTIYF,TGTGCCAGCAGCCAAGTAGACACCATATATTTT
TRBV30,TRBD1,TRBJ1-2,CAWKSRGIGYYGYTF,TGTGCCTGGAAAAGCAGGGGGATCGGCTACTATGGCTACACCTTC
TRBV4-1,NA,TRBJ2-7,CASSQGLRGKEQYF,TGCGCCAGCAGCCAAGGCCTCCGGGGGAAGGAGCAGTACTTC
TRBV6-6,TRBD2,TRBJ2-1,CASSGSLAGDLYNEQFF,TGTGCCAGCAGTGGATCCCTAGCGGGGGACCTTTACAATGAGCAGTTCTTC
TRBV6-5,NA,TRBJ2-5,CASRDTGGLETQYF,TGTGCCAGCAGAGACACGGGGGGCCTGGAGACCCAGTACTTC
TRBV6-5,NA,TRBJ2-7,CASSYGGEQYF,TGTGCCAGCAGTTACGGGGGCGAGCAGTACTTC